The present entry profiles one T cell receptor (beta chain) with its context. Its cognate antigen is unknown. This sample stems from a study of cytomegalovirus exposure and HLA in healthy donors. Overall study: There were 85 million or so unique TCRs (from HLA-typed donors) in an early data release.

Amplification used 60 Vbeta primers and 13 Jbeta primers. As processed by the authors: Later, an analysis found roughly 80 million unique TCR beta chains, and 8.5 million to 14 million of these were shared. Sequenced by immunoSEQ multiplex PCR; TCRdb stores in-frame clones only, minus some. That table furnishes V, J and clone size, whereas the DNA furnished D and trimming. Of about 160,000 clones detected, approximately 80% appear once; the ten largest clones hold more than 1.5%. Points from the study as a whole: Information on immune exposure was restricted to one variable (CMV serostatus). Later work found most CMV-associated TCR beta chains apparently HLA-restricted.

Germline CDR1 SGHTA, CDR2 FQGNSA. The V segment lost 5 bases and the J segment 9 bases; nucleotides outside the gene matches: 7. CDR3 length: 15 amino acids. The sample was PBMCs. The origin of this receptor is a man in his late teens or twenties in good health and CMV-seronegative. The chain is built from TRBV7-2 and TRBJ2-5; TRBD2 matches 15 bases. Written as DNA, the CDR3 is TGTGCCAGCAGCGTCGGACTAGCGGGGGGGAGGCCCCAGTACTTC. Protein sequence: CASSVGLAGGRPQYF.